These 7 T cell receptor beta chains share one sample of origin, sequenced in a study of OX40 agonist ivuxolimab in advanced cancers. Assay used: immunoSEQ multiplex PCR; TCRdb lists only in-frame clones, some missing. Of tens of thousands of clones listed, about nine tenths are singletons. Sequencing was performed on CD4+ or CD8+ T cells sorted from blood, taken in a trial of the OX40 agonist ivuxolimab. These receptors all stem from an adult with an advanced solid tumor such as melanoma, head and neck, liver or kidney cancer.

J is TRBJ2-7 and V is TRBV7-6; either TRBD1 or TRBD2 may supply D (7 bases each). The V gene lost 8 bases and the J gene lost 3 bases, with 11 bases spanning the gap. This CDR3 has 12 residues. Germline V gives CDR1 SGHVS, CDR2 FNYEAQ. The CDR3 DNA reads TGTGCCAGCCAGGGGGGGGACTACGAGCAGTACTTC. Its translation is CASQGGDYEQYF.

With respect to this clone: The junction shows a germline mismatch at one end, possibly a read error. The CDR3 sequence: CASSSINSPTSF. The CDR3 DNA sequence: TGTGCCAGCAGCAGTATCAACAGCCCCACCAGCTTC. The chain recombines TRBV28 with TRBJ2-7; D is unclear. Germline CDR1 MDHEN, CDR2 SYDVKM. CDR3 length: 12 amino acids.

The sample holds a few counts of this clone. V gene TRBV4-1 combines with J gene TRBJ2-7; tentatively, D is TRBD1 (6 bases). Germline loops: CDR1 MGHRA, CDR2 YSYEKL. This CDR3 region has 13 residues. V lost 0 bases and J lost 7, with 10 bases in between. The DNA of the CDR3 is TGCGCCAGCAGCCAAGAACAGGGACGGGAGCAGTACTTC. Translation gives CASSQEQGREQYF.

This rearrangement joins TRBV27 to TRBJ1-2, with 8 bases lining up with TRBD1. This CDR3 region has 13 residues. J gave up 8 bases and V 6 bases, and 8 bases lay outside the gene matches. Looked up from germline, CDR1 is MNHEY and CDR2 is SMNVEV (reference sequence). The CDR3 is CASSPDRVRGYTF. The CDR3 DNA sequence: TGTGCCAGCAGCCCGGACAGGGTCCGCGGCTACACCTTC.

This clone was found once. The chain couples TRBV19 to TRBJ2-2; 7 bases align to TRBD1. Per germline, CDR1 LNHDA and CDR2 SQIVND (reference sequence). With V trimmed by 7 bases and J by 0 bases, 8 bases remained unmatched. This CDR3 contains 16 residues. CDR3 coding DNA: TGTGCCAGTACCCACGGACAGGTCGCGAACACCGGGGAGCTGTTTTTT. Amino acids: CASTHGQVANTGELFF.

This clone was seen once. This chain uses TRBV2 with TRBJ1-1; unclear D gene. The CDR3 covers 13 residues. V shed 0 bases and J shed 5 bases, with 7 bases lying between them. Germline V gene lookup returns CDR1 SNHLY and CDR2 FYNNEI. The CDR3 is CASSEARATEAFF. CDR3 in DNA: TGTGCCAGCAGTGAAGCGCGCGCTACTGAAGCTTTCTTT.

This chain links TRBV9 with TRBJ2-2; 10 bases align to TRBD2. The germline gives CDR1 SGDLS, CDR2 YYNGEE. Unmatched junction bases numbered 1, after V lost 3 bases and J lost 2 bases. CDR3 length: 15 amino acids. Written as DNA, the CDR3 is TGTGCCAGCAGCGGGACTAGCGGTAACACCGGGGAGCTGTTTTTT. Encoded protein: CASSGTSGNTGELFF.